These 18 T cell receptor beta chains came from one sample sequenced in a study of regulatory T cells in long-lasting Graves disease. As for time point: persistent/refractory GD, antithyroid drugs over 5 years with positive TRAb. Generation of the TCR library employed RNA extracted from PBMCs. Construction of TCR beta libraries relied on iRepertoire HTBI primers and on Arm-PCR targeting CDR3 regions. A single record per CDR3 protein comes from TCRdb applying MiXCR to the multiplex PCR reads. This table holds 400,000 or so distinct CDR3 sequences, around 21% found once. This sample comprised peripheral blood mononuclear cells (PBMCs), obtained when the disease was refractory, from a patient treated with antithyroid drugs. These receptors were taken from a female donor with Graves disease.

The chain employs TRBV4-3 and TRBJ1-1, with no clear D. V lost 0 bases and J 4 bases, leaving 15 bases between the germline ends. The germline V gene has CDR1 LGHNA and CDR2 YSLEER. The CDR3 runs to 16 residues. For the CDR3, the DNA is TGCGCCAGCAGCCAAGATAAGTTCTCAGGAGGCACTGAAGCTTTCTTT. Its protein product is CASSQDKFSGGTEAFF.

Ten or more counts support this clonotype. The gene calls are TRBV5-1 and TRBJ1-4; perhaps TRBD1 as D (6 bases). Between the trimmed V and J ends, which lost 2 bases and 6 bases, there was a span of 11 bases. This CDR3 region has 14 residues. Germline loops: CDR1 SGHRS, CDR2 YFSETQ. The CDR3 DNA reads TGCGCCAGCAGCTTCGGGGGGCAAGATGAAAAACTGTTTTTT. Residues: CASSFGGQDEKLFF. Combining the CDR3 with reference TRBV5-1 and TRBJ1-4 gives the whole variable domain KAGVTQTPRYLIKTRGQQVTLSCSPISGHRSVSWYQQTPGQGLQFLFEYFSETQRNKGNFPGRFSGRQFSNSRSEMNVSTLELGDSALYLCASSFGGQDEKLFFGSGTQLSVL.

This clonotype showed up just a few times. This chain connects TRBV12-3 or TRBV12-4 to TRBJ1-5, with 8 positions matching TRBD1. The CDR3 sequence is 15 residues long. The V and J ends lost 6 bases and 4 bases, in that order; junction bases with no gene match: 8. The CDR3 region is CASSSARGPNQPQHF. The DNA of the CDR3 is TGTGCCAGCAGCTCCGCCAGGGGGCCTAATCAGCCCCAGCATTTT.

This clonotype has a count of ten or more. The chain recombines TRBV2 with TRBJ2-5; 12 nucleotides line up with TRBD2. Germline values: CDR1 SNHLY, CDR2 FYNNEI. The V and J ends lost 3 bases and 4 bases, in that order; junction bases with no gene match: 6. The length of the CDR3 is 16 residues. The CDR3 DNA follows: TGTGCCAGCAGTGATCGACTAGCGGGAGTGGGAGAGACCCAGTACTTC. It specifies CASSDRLAGVGETQYF. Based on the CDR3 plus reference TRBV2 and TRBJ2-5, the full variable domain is EPEVTQTPSHQVTQMGQEVILRCVPISNHLYFYWYRQILGQKVEFLVSFYNNEISEKSEIFDDQFSVERPDGSNFTLKIRSTKLEDSAMYFCASSDRLAGVGETQYFGPGTRLLVL.

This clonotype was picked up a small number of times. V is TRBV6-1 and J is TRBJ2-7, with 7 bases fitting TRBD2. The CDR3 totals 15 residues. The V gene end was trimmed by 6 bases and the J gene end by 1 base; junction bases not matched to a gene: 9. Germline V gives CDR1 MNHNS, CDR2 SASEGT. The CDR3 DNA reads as TGTGCCAGCAGACCCCTATCGGGAGGATCCTACGAGCAGTACTTC. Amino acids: CASRPLSGGSYEQYF.

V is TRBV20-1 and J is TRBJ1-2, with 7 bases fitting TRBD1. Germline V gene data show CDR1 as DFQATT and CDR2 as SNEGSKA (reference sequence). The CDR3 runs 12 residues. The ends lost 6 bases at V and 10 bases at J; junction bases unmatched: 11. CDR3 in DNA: TGCAGTGCCACCGAGACAGGGCCATTCTACACCTTC. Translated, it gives CSATETGPFYTF.

The CDR3 coding sequence is TGTGCCAGCAGCGGCGTTGGCGCCGAGCAGTACTTC. It specifies CASSGVGAEQYF. The chain uses TRBV7-9 and TRBJ2-7; D gene unclear. Germline V gene lookup returns CDR1 SEHNR and CDR2 FQNEAQ (reference sequence). Between the trimmed V and J ends, which lost 5 bases and 6 bases, there was a span of 11 bases. The CDR3 runs 12 residues.

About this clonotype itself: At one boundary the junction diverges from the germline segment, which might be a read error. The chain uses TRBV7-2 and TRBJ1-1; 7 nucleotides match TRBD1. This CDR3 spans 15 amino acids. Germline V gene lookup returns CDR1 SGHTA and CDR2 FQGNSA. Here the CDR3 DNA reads TGTGCCAGCAGCTATTTGGGACAGCTGAACACTGAAGCTTCCTTT. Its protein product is CASSYLGQLNTEASF.

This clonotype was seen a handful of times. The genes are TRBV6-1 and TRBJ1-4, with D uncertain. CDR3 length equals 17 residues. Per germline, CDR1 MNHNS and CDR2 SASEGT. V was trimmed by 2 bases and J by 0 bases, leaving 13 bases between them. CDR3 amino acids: CASSEFGRPSTNEKLFF. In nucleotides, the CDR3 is TGTGCCAGCAGTGAATTCGGACGGCCGTCAACTAATGAAAAACTGTTTTTT.

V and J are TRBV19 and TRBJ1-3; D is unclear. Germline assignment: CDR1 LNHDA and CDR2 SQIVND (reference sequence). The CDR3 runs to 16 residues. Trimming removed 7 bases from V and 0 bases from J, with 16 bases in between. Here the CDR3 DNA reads TGTGCCAGTATCCCCGGGCAGAGGAGCTCTGGAAACACCATATATTTT. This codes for CASIPGQRSSGNTIYF.

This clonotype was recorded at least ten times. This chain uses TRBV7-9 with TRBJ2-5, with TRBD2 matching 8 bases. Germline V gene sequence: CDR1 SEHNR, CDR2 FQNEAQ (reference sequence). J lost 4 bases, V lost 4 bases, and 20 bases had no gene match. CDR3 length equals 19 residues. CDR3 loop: CASSYPTSGPAKTSETQYF. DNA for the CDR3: TGTGCCAGCAGCTATCCTACTAGCGGCCCCGCTAAAACGTCAGAGACCCAGTACTTC.

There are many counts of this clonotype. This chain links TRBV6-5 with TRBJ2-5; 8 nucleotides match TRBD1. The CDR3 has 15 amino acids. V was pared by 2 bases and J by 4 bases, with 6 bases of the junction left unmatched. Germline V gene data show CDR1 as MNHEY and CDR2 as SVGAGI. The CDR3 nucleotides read TGTGCCAGCAGTTACGAAGGACAGGGATCAGAGACCCAGTACTTC. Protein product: CASSYEGQGSETQYF.

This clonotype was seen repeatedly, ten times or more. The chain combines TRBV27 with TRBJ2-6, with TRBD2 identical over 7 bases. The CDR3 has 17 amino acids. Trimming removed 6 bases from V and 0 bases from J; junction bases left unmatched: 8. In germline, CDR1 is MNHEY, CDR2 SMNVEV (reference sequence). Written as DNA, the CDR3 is TGTGCCAGCAGCGGCGGGAGCGCCAGCTCTGGGGCCAACGTCCTGACTTTC. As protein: CASSGGSASSGANVLTF.

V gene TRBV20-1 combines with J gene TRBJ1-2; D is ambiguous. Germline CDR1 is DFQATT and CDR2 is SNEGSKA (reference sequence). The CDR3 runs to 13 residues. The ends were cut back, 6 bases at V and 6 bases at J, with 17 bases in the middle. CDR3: CSAWIPTGNGYTF. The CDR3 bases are TGCAGTGCATGGATCCCGACGGGGAATGGCTACACCTTC.

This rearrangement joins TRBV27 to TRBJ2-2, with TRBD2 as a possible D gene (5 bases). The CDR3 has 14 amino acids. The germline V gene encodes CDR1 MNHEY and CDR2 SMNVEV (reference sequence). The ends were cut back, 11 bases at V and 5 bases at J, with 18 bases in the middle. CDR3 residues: CAVGSGILTGELFF. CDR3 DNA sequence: TGTGCCGTTGGGTCGGGAATTTTAACCGGGGAGCTGTTTTTT.

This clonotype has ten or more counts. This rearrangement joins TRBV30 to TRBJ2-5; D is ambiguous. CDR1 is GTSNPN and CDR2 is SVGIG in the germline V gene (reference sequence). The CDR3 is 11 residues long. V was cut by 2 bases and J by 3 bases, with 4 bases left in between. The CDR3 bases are TGTGCCTGGAGTCTTGAAGAGACCCAGTACTTC. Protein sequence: CAWSLEETQYF.

The CDR3 nucleotides read TGTGCCAGCAGCCAAGGACGGAGTAATTCACCCCTCCACTTT. The encoded protein is CASSQGRSNSPLHF. The chain uses TRBV7-9 and TRBJ1-6; D remains ambiguous. Germline lookup yields CDR1 SEHNR and CDR2 FQNEAQ (reference sequence). The V end lost 5 bases, the J end lost 6 bases, and 11 bases lay between the germline ends. This CDR3 is 14 amino acids long.

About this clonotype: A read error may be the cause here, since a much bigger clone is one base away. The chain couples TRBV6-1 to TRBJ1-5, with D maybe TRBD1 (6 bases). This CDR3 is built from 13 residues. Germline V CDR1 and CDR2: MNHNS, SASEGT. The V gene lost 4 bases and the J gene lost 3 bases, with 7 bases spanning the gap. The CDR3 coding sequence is TGTGCCAGCAGTGGACAGGACAATCAGCCCCAGCATTTT. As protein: CASSGQDNQPQHF.